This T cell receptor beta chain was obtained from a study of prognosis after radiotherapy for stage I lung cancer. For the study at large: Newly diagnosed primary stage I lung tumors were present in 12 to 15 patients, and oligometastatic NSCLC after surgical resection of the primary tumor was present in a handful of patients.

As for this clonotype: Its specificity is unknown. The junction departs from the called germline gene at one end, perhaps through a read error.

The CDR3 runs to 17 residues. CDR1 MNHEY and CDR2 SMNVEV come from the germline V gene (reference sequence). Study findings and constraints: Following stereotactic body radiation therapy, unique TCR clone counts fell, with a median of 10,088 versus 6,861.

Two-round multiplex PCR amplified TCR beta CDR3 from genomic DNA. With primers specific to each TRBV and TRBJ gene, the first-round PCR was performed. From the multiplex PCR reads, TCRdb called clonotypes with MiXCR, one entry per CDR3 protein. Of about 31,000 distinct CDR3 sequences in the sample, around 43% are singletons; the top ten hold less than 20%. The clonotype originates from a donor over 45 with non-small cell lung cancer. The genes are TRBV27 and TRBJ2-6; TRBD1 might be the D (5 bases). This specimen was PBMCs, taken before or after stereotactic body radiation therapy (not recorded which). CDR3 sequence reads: CASGVRAGFFGSNVLTF. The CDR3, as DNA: TGTGCCAGTGGGGTACGGGCAGGGTTCTTTGGGTCCAACGTCCTGACTTTC. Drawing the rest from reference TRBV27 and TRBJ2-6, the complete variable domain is EAQVTQNPRYLITVTGKKLTVTCSQNMNHEYMSWYRQDPGLGLRQIYYSMNVEVTDKGDVPEGYKVSRKEKRNFPLILESPSPNQTSLYFCASGVRAGFFGSNVLTFGAGSRLTVL.